Many counts were recorded for the clone carrying this T cell receptor beta chain. TCR beta libraries were built with iRepertoire HTBI primers and Arm-PCR of CDR3 regions. TCRdb processed the multiplex PCR reads anew with MiXCR; each CDR3 protein has one entry. Among about 210,000 distinct CDR3 sequences listed, about 19% were seen once. This entry comes from a study of regulatory T cells in long-lasting Graves disease. As to time point: newly diagnosed GD, antithyroid drugs for less than 3 months. There was RNA extracted from PBMCs, and the TCR library was made from it. In addition, the sample was reused for a study of T cells in Graves' hyperthyroidism and ophthalmopathy.

The TCR was taken from a woman aged 25-40 years with Graves disease. Specimen: peripheral blood mononuclear cells (PBMCs), collected at new diagnosis, from a patient treated with antithyroid drugs.

Here the CDR3 reads CASMSHGGAIGELFF. The CDR3 DNA follows: TGTGCCAGCATGTCTCACGGGGGGGCGATTGGGGAGCTGTTTTTT. This rearrangement joins TRBV6-1 to TRBJ2-2; 8 bases fit TRBD2. With 7 bases clipped from V and 8 bases from J, the junction kept 12 bases outside the gene matches. Germline V lookup: CDR1 MNHNS, CDR2 SASEGT. The CDR3 contains 15 residues.